A selection of T cell receptor beta chains follows, all from one sample in a study of human thymus T cells. Profiling relied on immunoSEQ multiplex PCR, and the TCRdb table lists in-frame clones only, not all of them. Counted here are roughly 60,000 clones, 85% to 95% occurring once; the ten biggest clones make up roughly 5.7%. The sequencing input was blood. The receptors come from a boy less than two years old with a congenital heart defect but otherwise immunologically healthy. Each CDR3 is given without its conserved first and last residue.

CDR3	J	V
ASSLRSALRNEQF	TRBJ2-1	TRBV27
ASSLFPGNEQF	TRBJ2-1	TRBV5-1
ASIRGEAF	TRBJ1-1	TRBV6-4
ASGPLATVPYEQY	TRBJ2-7	TRBV6-6
ASSLERQGKETQY	TRBJ2-5	TRBV5-4
ASTRDGQKLF	TRBJ1-4	TRBV28
ASRTFSGEQETQY	TRBJ2-5	TRBV6-7
ASATSGQETQY	TRBJ2-5	TRBV2
ASSQGVGERYEQY	TRBJ2-7	TRBV9
ASSYHMDHEQY	.	TRBV27
ASRDRGYEQY	TRBJ2-7	TRBV6-1
ASSKSDRPNTEAF	TRBJ1-1	TRBV21-1
ASSLDQSYEQY	TRBJ2-7	TRBV11-3
ASSISSGVNTEAF	TRBJ1-1	TRBV7-9
ASSRRYGNYGYT	TRBJ1-2	TRBV4-3
ASRGLGGSDTQY	TRBJ2-3	TRBV6-6
ASSVGVATDTQY	TRBJ2-3	TRBV9
ASSRHRANEQF	TRBJ2-1	TRBV4-2
ASSSQRRQGTEAF	TRBJ1-1	TRBV7-6
ASSFAEPGELF	TRBJ2-2	TRBV7-9
ASSGDRGEVSTEAF	TRBJ1-1	TRBV6-1
SVEGRGETQY	TRBJ2-5	TRBV29-1
ASRPGQVLPYLYEQY	TRBJ2-7	TRBV27
ASSLEWDRKETQY	TRBJ2-5	TRBV5-6
ASSWRLYNEQF	TRBJ2-1	TRBV5-1
ASSLVGRTSGHNEQF	TRBJ2-1	TRBV28
ASSLTGVAYEQY	TRBJ2-7	TRBV5-6